These T cell receptor beta chains were read from a single sample in a study of blood T cell repertoires in COVID-19. Using immunoSEQ multiplex PCR, the repertoire was profiled, and TCRdb retains in-frame clones only, with some absent. The data hold some 150,000 clones, with about four fifths observed a single time. Sequenced input: peripheral blood. The receptors here all came from a woman in her sixties or seventies with active or convalescent COVID-19. CDR3s include the opening cysteine and the closing phenylalanine or tryptophan. The D gene is left open where the match is weak.

j_call	v_call	d_call	cdr3_aa
TRBJ1-2	TRBV3-1/TRBV3-2	-	CASSQAATDGYGYTF
TRBJ2-1	TRBV29-1	TRBD1	CSVEGQGVNEQFF
TRBJ1-2	TRBV7-9	-	CASSLDLGAGSGYTF
TRBJ2-3	TRBV3-1/TRBV3-2	TRBD2	CASSQGSGGAPDTQYF
TRBJ1-2	TRBV24-1	-	CATSDLHRNDYTF
TRBJ2-1	TRBV3-1/TRBV3-2	TRBD2	CASKPGTSGGARYNEQFF
TRBJ1-2	TRBV30	-	CAWSVEADGGYTF
TRBJ2-3	TRBV19	TRBD2	CASSPGTRKTSTDTQYF
TRBJ1-1	TRBV5-1	-	CASRLGGGIRTEAFF
TRBJ1-5	TRBV5-6	-	CASSPSTGNQPQHF
TRBJ1-2	TRBV7-2	-	CASSLVLGGGRGYTF
TRBJ1-2	TRBV19	TRBD1	CASRTGQEGGYTF
TRBJ2-5	TRBV15	-	CATSRDGEYQETQYF
TRBJ2-3	TRBV15	TRBD2	CATSRKSGRGEDTQYF
TRBJ2-7	TRBV5-1	TRBD1	CASSFGAGGSGEQYF
TRBJ1-2	TRBV5-5	TRBD1	CASSWDSTGYTF
TRBJ1-1	TRBV5-1	-	CASSRELNTEAFF
TRBJ1-5	TRBV6-1	TRBD1	CASSDLGGGQPQHF
TRBJ2-1	TRBV7-2	TRBD2	CAISTSGGNEQFF
TRBJ2-5	TRBV7-8	TRBD1	CASSIRQGRGETQYF
TRBJ2-7	TRBV7-6	TRBD1	CASSIIPGQGYEQYF
TRBJ2-2	TRBV24-1	-	CATFGGTTGELFF
TRBJ1-1	TRBV11-3	TRBD1	CASSRDRVATEAFF
TRBJ2-5	TRBV7-2	TRBD2	CASRLVTSGGSGTQYF
TRBJ1-5	TRBV7-2	TRBD1	CASSVGQGGNQPQHF
TRBJ1-4	TRBV5-1	-	CASSLDGQTDNEKLFF
TRBJ2-3	TRBV29-1	-	CSANGLTSTDTQYF
TRBJ2-3	TRBV4-2	TRBD2	CASSQDLSGLAAGDTQYF
TRBJ1-1	TRBV15	-	CATSREAGSEAFF
TRBJ2-5	TRBV5-1	TRBD2	CASSIERGQETQYF
TRBJ2-7	TRBV5-1	TRBD2	CASSLASGSSYEQYF
TRBJ1-1	TRBV19	-	CASSIDGDEAFF
TRBJ2-5	TRBV5-1	TRBD2	CASSLTGGGTYQETQYF
TRBJ1-3	TRBV5-6	TRBD1	CASSLFGTEYSGNTIYF